This passage covers 29 T cell receptor beta chains from one sample sequenced in a study of OX40 agonist ivuxolimab in advanced cancers. The assay was immunoSEQ multiplex PCR, and TCRdb's table has in-frame clones only and misses some. The sample yields 57,000 or so clones, over 80% seen once. This specimen consisted of CD4+ or CD8+ T cells sorted from blood, obtained in a trial of the OX40 agonist ivuxolimab. All receptors derive from an adult with an advanced solid tumor such as melanoma, head and neck, liver or kidney cancer.

The rearrangement links TRBV27 to TRBJ1-2, with 9 bases identical to TRBD1. This CDR3 region has 13 residues. V lost 4 bases to trimming and J lost 6 bases; unmatched junction nucleotides: 3. CDR1 and CDR2 (germline): MNHEY, SMNVEV (reference sequence). The CDR3 bases are TGTGCCAGCAGTTCCCGGACAGGGGATGGCTACACCTTC. The encoded protein is CASSSRTGDGYTF.

This chain uses TRBV28 with TRBJ1-2; tentatively, D is TRBD1 (5 bases). Trimming took off 3 bases at V and 7 bases at J, with 6 bases between the two ends. Per the germline V gene, CDR1 is MDHEN and CDR2 is SYDVKM. The CDR3 consists of 11 residues. The CDR3 DNA sequence: TGTGCCAGCAGTTTGGGGGGTGGCTACACCTTC. Residues: CASSLGGGYTF.

The chain couples TRBV7-9 to TRBJ1-3; TRBD1 might be the D (5 bases). Trimming left V 11 bases short and J 0 bases short, with 11 bases between. Germline V gives CDR1 SEHNR, CDR2 FQNEAQ (reference sequence). The CDR3 is 13 amino acids. CDR3 bases: TGTGCCTGCGGGGGGAGCTCTGGAAACACCATATATTTT. This encodes CACGGSSGNTIYF.

This CDR3 is CASSIVRTGPYPSSNQPQHF. DNA for the CDR3: TGTGCCAGTAGTATAGTTAGGACAGGGCCTTACCCCAGTAGCAATCAGCCCCAGCATTTT. The chain has TRBV19 and TRBJ1-5; 8 nucleotides line up with TRBD1. The CDR3 loop spans 20 amino acids. The V gene end was trimmed by 1 base and the J gene end by 0 bases; junction bases not matched to a gene: 14. Germline V lookup: CDR1 LNHDA, CDR2 SQIVND (reference sequence).

The chain combines TRBV7-3 with TRBJ2-5; 8 nucleotides agree with TRBD1. J lost 4 bases, V lost 2 bases, and 0 bases had no gene match. Germline assignment: CDR1 SGHTA and CDR2 FQGTGA. The CDR3 length is 13 residues. CDR3 nucleotides: TGTGCCAGCAGCTTAGGACAGGGAGAGACCCAGTACTTC. Protein sequence: CASSLGQGETQYF.

The rearrangement links TRBV10-3 to TRBJ1-3; 7 bases line up with TRBD1. Per the germline V gene, CDR1 is ENHRY and CDR2 is SYGVKD. The J segment lost 2 bases and the V segment lost 7 bases, leaving 2 bases of the junction unmatched. This CDR3 spans 13 amino acids. DNA of the CDR3: TGTGCCATCAAGGGGGCGGCTGGAAACACCATATATTTT. This gives the protein CAIKGAAGNTIYF.

This clone showed up just a few times. The gene calls are TRBV29-1 and TRBJ1-2, with 7 bases that match TRBD1. Looked up from germline, CDR1 is SQVTM and CDR2 is ANQGSEA. Trimming cost V 3 bases and J 6 bases; bases outside gene matches: 7. The length of the CDR3 is 13 residues. The CDR3: CSVEDRRLNGYTF. CDR3 in DNA: TGCAGCGTTGAGGACAGGAGACTCAATGGCTACACCTTC.

The chain has TRBV10-3 and TRBJ1-1; D ambiguous. The CDR3 has 12 amino acids. V lost 2 bases and J 5 bases, leaving 6 bases between the germline ends. Germline CDR1 ENHRY, CDR2 SYGVKD. This CDR3 is CAISEDGTEAFF. The CDR3 bases are TGTGCCATCAGTGAGGACGGGACTGAAGCTTTCTTT.

The chain couples TRBV10-1 to TRBJ1-6; 12 bases are shared with TRBD1. This CDR3 region has 17 residues. J gave up 2 bases and V 6 bases, and 5 bases lay outside the gene matches. Germline V gene lookup returns CDR1 WNHNN and CDR2 SYGVQD (reference sequence). This CDR3 is CASRRDRGRTYNSPLHF. CDR3 bases: TGCGCCAGCAGAAGGGACAGGGGGCGAACCTATAATTCACCCCTCCACTTT.

This clone has only a few counts. The genes are TRBV28 and TRBJ1-6; D unresolved. The CDR3 runs to 12 residues. Germline CDR1 reads MDHEN; CDR2 reads SYDVKM. V was pared by 3 bases and J by 10 bases, with 7 bases between. CDR3 sequence: CASSLQHSPLHF. CDR3 DNA: TGTGCCAGCAGTTTGCAACACTCACCCCTCCACTTT.

CDR3 amino acids: CASSLLGATESGRRQYF. CDR3 coding DNA: TGTGCCAGCAGCTTACTGGGGGCTACGGAATCAGGGCGAAGGCAGTACTTC. J is TRBJ2-7 and V is TRBV7-8, with D possibly being TRBD1 (6 bases). The V end was cut by 2 bases, the J end by 9 bases, with 26 bases between. The CDR3 is 17 residues long. Looked up from germline, CDR1 is SGHVS and CDR2 is FQNEAQ.

The rearrangement links TRBV18 to TRBJ1-5; no definite D call. The length of the CDR3 is 14 residues. Trimming stripped 5 bases from V and 4 bases from J, with 12 bases between. CDR1 is KGHSH, CDR2 LQKENI, per germline. The CDR3: CASSITGKNQPQHF. The CDR3, as DNA: TGTGCCAGCTCAATAACGGGAAAGAATCAGCCCCAGCATTTT. The variable domain in full, with the rest retrieved from reference TRBV18 and TRBJ1-5, is NAGVMQNPRHLVRRRGQEARLRCSPMKGHSHVYWYRQLPEEGLKFMVYLQKENIIDESGMPKERFSAEFPKEGPSILRIQQVVRGDSAAYFCASSITGKNQPQHFGDGTRLSIL.

V and J are TRBV15 and TRBJ2-3; no definite D call. The CDR3 consists of 13 residues. Germline CDR1 LNHNV, CDR2 YYDKDF (reference sequence). Trimming took 3 bases from V and 14 from J, leaving 18 bases between them. The CDR3 is CATSRGGEDRSYF. CDR3 in DNA: TGTGCCACCAGCAGGGGCGGCGAGGATAGGTCGTATTTT.

The chain employs TRBV6-5 and TRBJ2-3, with 10 positions matching TRBD2. J was trimmed by 1 base and V by 5 bases; bases with no gene match: 3. The V gene's germline CDR1 is MNHEY and CDR2 SVGAGI. The CDR3 covers 15 residues. CDR3 amino acids: CASSPSGGGTDTQYF. The CDR3 bases are TGTGCCAGCAGTCCTAGCGGGGGTGGCACAGATACGCAGTATTTT.

The CDR3: CASRYGLNQPQHF. As DNA, the CDR3 is TGTGCCAGCAGGTACGGTCTTAATCAGCCCCAGCATTTT. J is TRBJ1-5 and V is TRBV28; D remains ambiguous. CDR1 is MDHEN and CDR2 is SYDVKM in the germline V gene. The CDR3 is made up of 13 amino acids. V was cut by 6 bases and J by 4 bases, with 10 bases left in between.

The J gene is TRBJ2-3, the V gene TRBV29-1, with D possibly being TRBD2 (6 bases). The CDR3 spans 13 residues. The V and J ends lost 6 bases and 6 bases respectively, with 16 bases between them. CDR1 and CDR2 (germline): SQVTM, ANQGSEA. The CDR3 reads CSVVGGAGDTQYF. The CDR3 DNA follows: TGCAGCGTGGTCGGCGGGGCGGGGGATACGCAGTATTTT.

The chain combines TRBV7-2 with TRBJ1-4; D not resolved. The CDR3 runs 16 residues. CDR1 and CDR2 (germline): SGHTA, FQGNSA. V gave up 2 bases and J gave up 3 bases, with 13 bases separating them. The CDR3 here is CASSLMGLAANEKLFF. Written as DNA, the CDR3 is TGTGCCAGCAGCTTAATGGGGTTGGCGGCTAATGAAAAACTGTTTTTT.

The rearrangement joins TRBV5-5 to TRBJ1-2, with no clear D. Trimming left V 1 base short and J 4 bases short, with 8 bases between. The CDR3 consists of 13 residues. CDR1 and CDR2 from the germline V gene are SGHKS and YYEKEE (reference sequence). The chain's CDR3 is CASSLPQGYGYTF. The DNA of the CDR3 is TGTGCCAGCAGCTTGCCACAAGGCTATGGCTACACCTTC.

The chain is built from TRBV7-9 and TRBJ1-4; no reliable D call. This CDR3 is built from 13 residues. CDR1 and CDR2 (germline): SEHNR, FQNEAQ (reference sequence). V was shortened by 7 bases and J by 3 bases, with 9 bases between the two germline ends. CDR3 sequence (DNA): TGTGCCAGCACCACGGGGTCTAATGAAAAACTGTTTTTT. Protein sequence: CASTTGSNEKLFF. The full variable domain, its missing parts supplied by reference TRBV7-9 and TRBJ1-4, is DTGVSQNPRHKITKRGQNVTFRCDPISEHNRLYWYRQTLGQGPEFLTYFQNEAQLEKSRLLSDRFSAERPKGSFSTLEIQRTEQGDSAMYLCASTTGSNEKLFFGSGTQLSVL.

The V and J genes are TRBV9 and TRBJ1-6; a possible D gene is TRBD1 (6 bases). The V and J ends lost 4 bases and 7 bases respectively, with 15 bases between them. Germline CDR1 SGDLS, CDR2 YYNGEE. This CDR3 is built from 15 residues. The DNA of the CDR3 is TGTGCCAGCAGCCGGGACATGATCGGAAATTCACCCCTCCACTTT. The encoded protein is CASSRDMIGNSPLHF.

The chain couples TRBV5-1 to TRBJ2-7; the D call may be TRBD1 or TRBD2 (8 bases each). Germline assignment: CDR1 SGHRS and CDR2 YFSETQ. The CDR3 length is 15 residues. The V end was cut by 3 bases, the J end by 4 bases, with 17 bases between. The CDR3 region has the DNA TGCGCCAGCAGCTCGGGAGGGACAGGCTTGTACGAGCAGTACTTC. Translating it yields CASSSGGTGLYEQYF.

The chain combines TRBV10-3 with TRBJ2-3; D is unclear. The germline V and J ends were trimmed by 2 bases and 4 bases, with 16 bases remaining between them. Per the germline V gene, CDR1 is ENHRY and CDR2 is SYGVKD. The CDR3 length is 16 residues. As DNA, the CDR3 is TGTGCCATCAGTGAGCCCCCCATGCGACGGGCAGATACGCAGTATTTT. Residues: CAISEPPMRRADTQYF.

The J gene is TRBJ2-7, the V gene TRBV29-1; 7 bases map to TRBD2. V shed 1 base, J shed 1 base, and the junction held 10 bases outside the gene matches. The CDR3 is made up of 16 amino acids. CDR1 is SQVTM, CDR2 ANQGSEA, per germline. The CDR3 nucleotides are TGCAGCGTTGAAGCTAGGACCTGGACTAGTTCCTACGAGCAGTACTTC. It encodes CSVEARTWTSSYEQYF.

This clone has more than one count but fewer than ten. This rearrangement joins TRBV7-9 to TRBJ1-2; D not certain. V was clipped by 1 base and J by 6 bases, with 18 bases between them. The CDR3 has 16 amino acids. In germline, CDR1 is SEHNR, CDR2 FQNEAQ (reference sequence). The CDR3 DNA sequence: TGTGCCAGCAGCTTAGGAATGAGGGAGCGCGTTGATGGCTACACCTTC. It translates to CASSLGMRERVDGYTF.

The chain has TRBV11-3 and TRBJ2-1, with 7 bases that match TRBD2. Germline CDR1 is SGHNT and CDR2 is YENEEA. V lost 3 bases, J lost 0 bases, and 2 bases stayed unmatched. The CDR3 has 15 amino acids. The CDR3 region has the DNA TGTGCCAGCAGCTTCAGCGGGGACTCCTACAATGAGCAGTTCTTC. It is translated as CASSFSGDSYNEQFF.

This clone was seen once. The genes are TRBV28 and TRBJ2-7, with 10 bases that match TRBD2. V trimming: 5 bases; J trimming: 5 bases; junction bases outside the gene matches: 9. The germline V gene has CDR1 MDHEN and CDR2 SYDVKM. CDR3 size: 15 residues. The CDR3 region is CASSLLSGGAHEQYF. The CDR3 bases are TGTGCCAGCAGTCTCCTAAGCGGGGGGGCCCACGAGCAGTACTTC. Full variable domain (rest looked up from reference TRBV28 and TRBJ2-7): DVKVTQSSRYLVKRTGEKVFLECVQDMDHENMFWYRQDPGLGLRLIYFSYDVKMKEKGDIPEGYSVSREKKERFSLILESASTNQTSMYLCASSLLSGGAHEQYFGPGTRLTVT.

The chain links TRBV11-3 to TRBJ2-7; 7 bases are shared with TRBD1. The CDR3 runs 14 residues. Looked up from germline, CDR1 is SGHNT and CDR2 is YENEEA. V gave up 5 bases and J gave up 2 bases; unmatched junction bases: 6. In DNA form, the CDR3 reads TGTGCCAGCAGCCAGCAGCAGGGGGCCTACGAGCAGTACTTC. Residues: CASSQQQGAYEQYF.

The V call is TRBV5-4, the J call TRBJ2-7; D is undetermined. The ends were cut back, 1 base at V and 1 base at J, with 9 bases in the middle. There are 14 residues in the CDR3. The germline V gene encodes CDR1 SGHNT and CDR2 YYREEE (reference sequence). In nucleotides, the CDR3 is TGTGCCAGCAGCTTGTCGGCCTATTCCTACGAGCAGTACTTC. Its translation is CASSLSAYSYEQYF.

The chain has TRBV7-2 and TRBJ2-2, with 9 positions matching TRBD1. This CDR3 has 18 amino acids. Germline-derived CDR1 and CDR2 are SGHTA and FQGNSA. V was pared by 5 bases and J by 6 bases, with 16 bases of the junction left unmatched. The CDR3 bases are TGTGCCAGCAGCCGTACAGGGGGCATGCTTAGTGCGGCCGGGGAGCTGTTTTTT. Its translation: CASSRTGGMLSAAGELFF.